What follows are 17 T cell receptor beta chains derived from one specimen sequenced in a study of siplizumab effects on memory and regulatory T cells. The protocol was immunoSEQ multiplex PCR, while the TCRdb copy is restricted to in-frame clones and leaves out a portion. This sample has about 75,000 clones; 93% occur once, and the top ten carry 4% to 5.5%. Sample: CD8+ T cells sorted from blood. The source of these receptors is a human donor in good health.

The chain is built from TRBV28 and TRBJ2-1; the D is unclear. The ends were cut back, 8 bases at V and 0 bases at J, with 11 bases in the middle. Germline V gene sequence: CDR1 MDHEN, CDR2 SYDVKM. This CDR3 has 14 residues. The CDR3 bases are TGTGCCAGCTCCCTGATGAGCTCCTACAATGAGCAGTTCTTC. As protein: CASSLMSSYNEQFF.

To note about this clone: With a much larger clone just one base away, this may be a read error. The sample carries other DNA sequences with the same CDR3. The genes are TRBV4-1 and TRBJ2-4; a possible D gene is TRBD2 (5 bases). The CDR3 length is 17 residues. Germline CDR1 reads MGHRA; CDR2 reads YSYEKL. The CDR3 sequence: CASSQVPLILAKNIQYF. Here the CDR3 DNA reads TGCGCCAGCAGCCAAGTCCCGCTAATCCTAGCCAAAAACATTCAGTATTTC.

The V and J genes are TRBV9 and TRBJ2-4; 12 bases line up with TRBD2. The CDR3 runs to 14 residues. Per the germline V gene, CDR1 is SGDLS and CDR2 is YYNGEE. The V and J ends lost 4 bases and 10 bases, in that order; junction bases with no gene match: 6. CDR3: CASSSGLAGRIQYF. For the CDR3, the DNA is TGTGCCAGCAGCTCTGGACTAGCGGGGAGGATTCAGTACTTC.

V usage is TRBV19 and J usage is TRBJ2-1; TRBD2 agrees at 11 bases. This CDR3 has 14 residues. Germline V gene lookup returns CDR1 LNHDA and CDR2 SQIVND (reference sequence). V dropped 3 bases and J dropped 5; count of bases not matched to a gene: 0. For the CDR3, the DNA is TGTGCCAGTAGTATGACTAGCGGGAACAATGAGCAGTTCTTC. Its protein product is CASSMTSGNNEQFF.

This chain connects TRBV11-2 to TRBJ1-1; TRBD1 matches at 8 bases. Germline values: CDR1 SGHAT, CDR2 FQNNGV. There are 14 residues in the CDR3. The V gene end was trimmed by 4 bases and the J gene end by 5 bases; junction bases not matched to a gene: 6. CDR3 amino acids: CASSYLTGVTEAFF. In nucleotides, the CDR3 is TGTGCCAGCAGCTACTTGACAGGGGTAACTGAAGCTTTCTTT.

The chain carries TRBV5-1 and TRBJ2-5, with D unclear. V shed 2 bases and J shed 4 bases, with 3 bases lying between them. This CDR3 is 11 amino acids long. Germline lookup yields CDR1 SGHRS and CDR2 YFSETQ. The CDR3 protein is CASSLSETQYF. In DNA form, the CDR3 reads TGCGCCAGCAGCTTATCAGAGACCCAGTACTTC.

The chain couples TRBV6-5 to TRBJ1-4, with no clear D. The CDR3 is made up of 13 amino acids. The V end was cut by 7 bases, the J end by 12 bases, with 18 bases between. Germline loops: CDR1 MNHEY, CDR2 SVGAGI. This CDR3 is CASNNGPSEELFF. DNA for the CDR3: TGTGCCAGCAATAACGGGCCATCCGAGGAACTGTTTTTT.

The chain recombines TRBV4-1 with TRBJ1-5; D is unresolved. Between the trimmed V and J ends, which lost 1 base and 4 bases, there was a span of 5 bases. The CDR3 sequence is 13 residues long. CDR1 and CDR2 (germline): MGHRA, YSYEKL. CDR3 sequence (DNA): TGCGCCAGCAGCCAAGGACATAATCAGCCCCAGCATTTT. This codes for CASSQGHNQPQHF.

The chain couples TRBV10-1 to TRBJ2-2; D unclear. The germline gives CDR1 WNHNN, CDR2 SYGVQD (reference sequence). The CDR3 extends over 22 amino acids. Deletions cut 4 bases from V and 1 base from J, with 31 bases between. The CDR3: CASSVVPGGLRSPDLNTGELFF. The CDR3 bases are TGCGCCAGCAGTGTTGTACCGGGTGGGCTAAGGTCACCCGATCTGAACACCGGGGAGCTGTTTTTT.

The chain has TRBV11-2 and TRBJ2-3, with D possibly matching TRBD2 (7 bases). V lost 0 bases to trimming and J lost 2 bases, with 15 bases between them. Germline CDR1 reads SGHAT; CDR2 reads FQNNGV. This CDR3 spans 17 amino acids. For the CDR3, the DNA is TGTGCCAGCAGCTTAGAGTTGGGGGGGGCCTTCACAGATACGCAGTATTTT. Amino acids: CASSLELGGAFTDTQYF.

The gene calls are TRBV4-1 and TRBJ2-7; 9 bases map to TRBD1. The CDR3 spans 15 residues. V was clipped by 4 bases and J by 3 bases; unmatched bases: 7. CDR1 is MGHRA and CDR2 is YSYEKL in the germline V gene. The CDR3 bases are TGCGCCAGCAGCCTAATACAGGGGGCAGACTACGAGCAGTACTTC. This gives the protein CASSLIQGADYEQYF.

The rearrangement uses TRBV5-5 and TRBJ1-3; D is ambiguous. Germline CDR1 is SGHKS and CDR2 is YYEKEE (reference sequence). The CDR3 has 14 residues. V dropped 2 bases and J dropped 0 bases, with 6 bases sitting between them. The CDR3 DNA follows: TGTGCCAGCAGCTTTGGCCGCTCTGGAAACACCATATATTTT. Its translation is CASSFGRSGNTIYF.

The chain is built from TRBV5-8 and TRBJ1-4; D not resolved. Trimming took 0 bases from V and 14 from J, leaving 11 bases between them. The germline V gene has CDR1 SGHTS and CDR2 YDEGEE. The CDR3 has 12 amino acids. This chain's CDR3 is CASSLEDPRLFF. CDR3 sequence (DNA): TGTGCCAGCAGCTTGGAGGATCCGCGGCTGTTTTTT.

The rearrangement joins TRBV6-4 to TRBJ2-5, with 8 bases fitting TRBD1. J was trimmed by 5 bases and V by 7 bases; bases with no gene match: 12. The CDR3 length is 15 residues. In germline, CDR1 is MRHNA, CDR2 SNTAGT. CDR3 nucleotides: TGTGCCAGCACTCCTTCGACGGGACAGGAGGAGACCCAGTACTTC. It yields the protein CASTPSTGQEETQYF.

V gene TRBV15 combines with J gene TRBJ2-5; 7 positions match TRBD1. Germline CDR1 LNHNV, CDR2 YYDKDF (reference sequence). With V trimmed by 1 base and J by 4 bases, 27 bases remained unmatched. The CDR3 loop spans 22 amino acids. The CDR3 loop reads CATSRGAWSKGGDSPGGETQYF. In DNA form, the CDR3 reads TGTGCCACCAGCAGAGGAGCCTGGTCTAAAGGGGGCGATAGTCCAGGGGGAGAGACCCAGTACTTC.

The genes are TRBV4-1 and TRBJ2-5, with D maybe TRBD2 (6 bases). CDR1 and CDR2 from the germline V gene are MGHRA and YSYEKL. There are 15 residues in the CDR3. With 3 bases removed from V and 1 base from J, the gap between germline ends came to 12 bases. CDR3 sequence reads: CASSQRLEGQETQYF. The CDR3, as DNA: TGCGCCAGCAGCCAGAGACTGGAGGGCCAAGAGACCCAGTACTTC.

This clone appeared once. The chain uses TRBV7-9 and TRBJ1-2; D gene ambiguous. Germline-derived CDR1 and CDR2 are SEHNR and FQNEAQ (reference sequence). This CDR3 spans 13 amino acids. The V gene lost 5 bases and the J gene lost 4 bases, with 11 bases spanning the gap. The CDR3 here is CASSPVISYGYTF. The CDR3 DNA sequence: TGTGCCAGCAGCCCCGTTATTTCCTATGGCTACACCTTC.